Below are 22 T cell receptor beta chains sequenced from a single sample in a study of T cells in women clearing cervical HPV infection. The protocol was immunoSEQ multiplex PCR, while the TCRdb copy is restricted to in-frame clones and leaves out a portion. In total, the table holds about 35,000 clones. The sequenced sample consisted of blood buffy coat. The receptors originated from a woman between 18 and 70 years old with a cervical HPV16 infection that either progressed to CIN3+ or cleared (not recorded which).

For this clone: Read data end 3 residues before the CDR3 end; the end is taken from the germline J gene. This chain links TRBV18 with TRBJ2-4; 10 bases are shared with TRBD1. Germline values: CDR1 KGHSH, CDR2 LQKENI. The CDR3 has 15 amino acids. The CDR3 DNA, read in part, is TGTGCCAGCTCTCCTACGGGACAGGGGAACTATGGT. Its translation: CASSPTGQGNYG. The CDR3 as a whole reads CASSPTGQGNYGQYF.

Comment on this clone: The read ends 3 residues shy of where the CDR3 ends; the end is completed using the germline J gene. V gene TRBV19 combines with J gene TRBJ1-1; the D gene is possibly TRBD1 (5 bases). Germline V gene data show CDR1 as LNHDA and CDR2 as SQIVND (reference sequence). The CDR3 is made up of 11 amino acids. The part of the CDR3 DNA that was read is TGTGCCAGTAGTACAGGGAAAGGA. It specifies CASSTGKG. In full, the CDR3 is CASSTGKGAFF.

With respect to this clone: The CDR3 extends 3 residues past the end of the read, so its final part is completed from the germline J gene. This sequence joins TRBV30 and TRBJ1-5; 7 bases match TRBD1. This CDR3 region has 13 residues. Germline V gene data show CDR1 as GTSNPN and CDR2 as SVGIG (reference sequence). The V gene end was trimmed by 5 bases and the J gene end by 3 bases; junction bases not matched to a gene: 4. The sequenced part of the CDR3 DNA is TGTGCCTGGGACAGGGACGACAATCAGCCC. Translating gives CAWDRDDNQP. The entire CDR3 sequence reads CAWDRDDNQPQHF.

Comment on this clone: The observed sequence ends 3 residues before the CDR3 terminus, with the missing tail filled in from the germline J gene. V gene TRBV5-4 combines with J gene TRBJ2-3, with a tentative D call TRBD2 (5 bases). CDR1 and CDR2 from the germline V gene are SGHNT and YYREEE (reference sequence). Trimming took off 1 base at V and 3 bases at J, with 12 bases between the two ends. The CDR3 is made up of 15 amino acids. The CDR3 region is CASSLIGVRTDTQYF. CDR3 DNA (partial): TGTGCCAGCAGCTTGATCGGGGTTCGTACAGATACG.

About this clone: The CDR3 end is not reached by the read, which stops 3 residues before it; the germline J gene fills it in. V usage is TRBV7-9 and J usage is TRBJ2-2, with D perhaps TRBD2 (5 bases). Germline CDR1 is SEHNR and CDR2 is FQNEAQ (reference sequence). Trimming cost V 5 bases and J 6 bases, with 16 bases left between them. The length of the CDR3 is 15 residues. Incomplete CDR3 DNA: TGTGCCAGCAGCCAGCAATCAGCGGCGGCCGGGGAG. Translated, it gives CASSQQSAAAGE. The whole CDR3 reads CASSQQSAAAGELFF.

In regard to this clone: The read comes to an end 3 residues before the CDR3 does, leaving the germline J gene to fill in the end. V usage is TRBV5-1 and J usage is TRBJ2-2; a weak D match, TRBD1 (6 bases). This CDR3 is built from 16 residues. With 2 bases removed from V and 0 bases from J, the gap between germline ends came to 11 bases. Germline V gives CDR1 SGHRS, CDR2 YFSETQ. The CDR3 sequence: CASSLRTDSNTGELFF. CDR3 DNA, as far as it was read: TGCGCCAGCAGCTTAAGGACAGATTCGAACACCGGGGAG.

Here the CDR3 reads CASSQGLRTEAFF. CDR3 DNA (partial): TGTGCCAGTTCACAGGGCTTGCGCACTGAA. V and J are TRBV19 and TRBJ1-1, with D possibly matching TRBD1 (6 bases). The sequenced fragment ends 3 residues before the CDR3 boundary, so the rest is inferred from the germline J gene. The ends were cut back, 8 bases at V and 4 bases at J, with 14 bases in the middle. In germline, CDR1 is LNHDA, CDR2 SQIVND (reference sequence). The CDR3 has 13 amino acids.

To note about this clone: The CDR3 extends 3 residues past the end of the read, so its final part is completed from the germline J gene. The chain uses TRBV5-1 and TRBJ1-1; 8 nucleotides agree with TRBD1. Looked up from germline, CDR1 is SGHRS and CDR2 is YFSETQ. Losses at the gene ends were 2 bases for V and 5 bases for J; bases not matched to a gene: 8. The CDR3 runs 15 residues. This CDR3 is CASSFDGTGVTEAFF. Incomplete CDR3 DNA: TGCGCCAGCAGCTTCGACGGGACAGGAGTTACTGAA.

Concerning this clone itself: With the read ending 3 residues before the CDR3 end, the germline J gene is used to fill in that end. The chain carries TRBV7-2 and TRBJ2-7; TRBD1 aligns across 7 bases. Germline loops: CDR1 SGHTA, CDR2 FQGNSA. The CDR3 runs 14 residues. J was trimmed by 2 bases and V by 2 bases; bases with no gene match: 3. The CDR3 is CASSLRQGAYEQYF. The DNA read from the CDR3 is TGTGCCAGCAGCTTACGACAGGGTGCCTACGAG. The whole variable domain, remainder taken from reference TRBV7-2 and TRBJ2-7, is GAGVSQSPSNKVTEKGKDVELRCDPISGHTALYWYRQSLGQGLEFLIYFQGNSAPDKSGLPSDRFSAERTGGSVSTLTIQRTQQEDSAVYLCASSLRQGAYEQYFGPGTRLTVT.

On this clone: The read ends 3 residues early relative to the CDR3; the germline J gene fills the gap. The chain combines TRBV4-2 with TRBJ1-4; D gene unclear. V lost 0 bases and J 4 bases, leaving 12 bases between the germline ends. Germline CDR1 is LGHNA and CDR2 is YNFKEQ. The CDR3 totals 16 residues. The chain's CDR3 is CASSQESRPGNEKLFF. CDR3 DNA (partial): TGTGCCAGCAGCCAAGAGTCTCGGCCGGGTAATGAAAAA.

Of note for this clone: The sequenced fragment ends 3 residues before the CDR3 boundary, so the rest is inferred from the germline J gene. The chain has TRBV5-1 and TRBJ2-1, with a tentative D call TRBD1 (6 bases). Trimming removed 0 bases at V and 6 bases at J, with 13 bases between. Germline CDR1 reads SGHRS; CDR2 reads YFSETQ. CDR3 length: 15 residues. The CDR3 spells CASSLDRARGNEQFF. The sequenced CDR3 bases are TGCGCCAGCAGCTTGGACAGGGCCAGGGGCAATGAG.

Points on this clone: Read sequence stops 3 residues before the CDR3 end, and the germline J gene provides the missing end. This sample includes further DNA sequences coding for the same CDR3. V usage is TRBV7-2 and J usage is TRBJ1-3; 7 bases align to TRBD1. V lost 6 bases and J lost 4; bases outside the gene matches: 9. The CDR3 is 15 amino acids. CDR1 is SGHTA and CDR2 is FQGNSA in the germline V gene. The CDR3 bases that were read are TGTGCCAGCAGTCGCACGACAGGGACAGGAAACACC. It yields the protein CASSRTTGTGNT. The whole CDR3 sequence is CASSRTTGTGNTIYF.

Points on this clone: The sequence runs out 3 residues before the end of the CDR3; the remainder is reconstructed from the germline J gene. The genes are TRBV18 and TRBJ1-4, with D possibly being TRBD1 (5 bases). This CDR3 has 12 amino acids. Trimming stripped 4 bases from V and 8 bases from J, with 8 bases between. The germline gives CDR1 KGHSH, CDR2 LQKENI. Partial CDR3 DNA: TGTGCCAGCTCACGGGGCGTCGAAAAA. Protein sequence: CASSRGVEK. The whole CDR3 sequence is CASSRGVEKLFF.

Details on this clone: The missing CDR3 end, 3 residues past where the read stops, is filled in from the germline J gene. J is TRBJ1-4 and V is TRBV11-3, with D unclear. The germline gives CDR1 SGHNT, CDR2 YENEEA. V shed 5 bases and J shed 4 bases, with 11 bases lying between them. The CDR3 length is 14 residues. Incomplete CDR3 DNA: TGTGCCAGCAGCACCCGGACTCTTAATGAAAAA. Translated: CASSTRTLNEK. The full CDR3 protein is CASSTRTLNEKLFF.

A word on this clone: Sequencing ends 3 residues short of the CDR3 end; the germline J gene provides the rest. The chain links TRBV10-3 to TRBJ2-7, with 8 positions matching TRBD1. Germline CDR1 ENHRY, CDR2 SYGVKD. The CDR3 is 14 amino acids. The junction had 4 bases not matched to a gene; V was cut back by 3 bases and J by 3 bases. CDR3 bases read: TGTGCCATCAGTGACTCCGGACAGGGCTACGAG. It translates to CAISDSGQGYE. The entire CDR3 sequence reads CAISDSGQGYEQYF.

CDR3 sequence: CASRHGQGRVGNTEAFF. Incomplete CDR3 DNA: TGTGCCAGCAGACATGGACAGGGAAGGGTGGGGAACACTGAA. V gene TRBV12-3 or TRBV12-4 combines with J gene TRBJ1-1; 8 nucleotides line up with TRBD1. Coverage ceases 3 residues before the CDR3 finishes, and the germline J gene fills in the end. V was clipped by 6 bases and J by 1 base; unmatched bases: 13. This CDR3 has 17 amino acids.

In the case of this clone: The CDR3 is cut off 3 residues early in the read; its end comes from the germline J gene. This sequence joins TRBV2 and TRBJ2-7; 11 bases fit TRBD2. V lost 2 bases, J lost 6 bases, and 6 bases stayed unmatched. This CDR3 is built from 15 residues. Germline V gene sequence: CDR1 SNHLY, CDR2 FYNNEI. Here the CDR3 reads CASSELLAGGSEQYF. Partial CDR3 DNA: TGTGCCAGCAGTGAATTGCTAGCGGGAGGTTCCGAG.

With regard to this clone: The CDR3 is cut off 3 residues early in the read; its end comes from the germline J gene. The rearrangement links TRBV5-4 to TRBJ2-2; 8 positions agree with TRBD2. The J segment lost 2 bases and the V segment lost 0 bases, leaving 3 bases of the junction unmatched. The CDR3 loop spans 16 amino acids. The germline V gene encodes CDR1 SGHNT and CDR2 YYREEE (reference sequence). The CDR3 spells CASSLAAGGNTGELFF. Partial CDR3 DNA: TGTGCCAGCAGCTTGGCGGCGGGGGGAAACACCGGGGAG.

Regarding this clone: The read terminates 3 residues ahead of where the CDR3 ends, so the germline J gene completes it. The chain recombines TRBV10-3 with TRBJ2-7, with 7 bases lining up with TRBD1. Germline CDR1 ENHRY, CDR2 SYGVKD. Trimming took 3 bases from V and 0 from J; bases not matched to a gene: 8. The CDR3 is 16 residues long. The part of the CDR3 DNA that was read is TGTGCCATCAGTGAAATCATGGACAGGCCCTCCTACGAG. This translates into CAISEIMDRPSYE. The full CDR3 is CAISEIMDRPSYEQYF.

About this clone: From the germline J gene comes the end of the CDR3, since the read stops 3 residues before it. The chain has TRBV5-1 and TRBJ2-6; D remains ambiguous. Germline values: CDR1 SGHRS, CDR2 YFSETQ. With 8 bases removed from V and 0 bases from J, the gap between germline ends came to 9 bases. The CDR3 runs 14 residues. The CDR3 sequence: CASRSDSGANVLTF. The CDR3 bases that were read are TGCGCCAGTAGATCTGACTCTGGGGCCAACGTC. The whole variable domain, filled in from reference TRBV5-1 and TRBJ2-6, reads KAGVTQTPRYLIKTRGQQVTLSCSPISGHRSVSWYQQTPGQGLQFLFEYFSETQRNKGNFPGRFSGRQFSNSRSEMNVSTLELGDSALYLCASRSDSGANVLTFGAGSRLTVL.

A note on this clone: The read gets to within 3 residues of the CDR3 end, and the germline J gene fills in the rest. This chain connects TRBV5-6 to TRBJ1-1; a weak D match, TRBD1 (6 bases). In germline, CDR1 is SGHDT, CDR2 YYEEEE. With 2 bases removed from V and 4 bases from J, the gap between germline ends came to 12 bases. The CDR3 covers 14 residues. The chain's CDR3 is CASSLQGVGTEAFF. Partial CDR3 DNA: TGTGCCAGCAGCTTACAGGGAGTTGGCACTGAA.

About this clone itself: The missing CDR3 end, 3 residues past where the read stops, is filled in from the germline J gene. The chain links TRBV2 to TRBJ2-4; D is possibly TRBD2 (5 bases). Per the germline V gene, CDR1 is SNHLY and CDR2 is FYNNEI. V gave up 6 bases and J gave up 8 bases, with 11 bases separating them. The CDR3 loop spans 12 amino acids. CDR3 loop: CASRPDGDIQYF. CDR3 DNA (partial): TGTGCCAGCAGACCCGACGGGGACATT. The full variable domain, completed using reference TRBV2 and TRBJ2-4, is EPEVTQTPSHQVTQMGQEVILRCVPISNHLYFYWYRQILGQKVEFLVSFYNNEISEKSEIFDDQFSVERPDGSNFTLKIRSTKLEDSAMYFCASRPDGDIQYFGAGTRLSVL.